A single sample gave rise to the 12 T cell receptor beta chains below, sequenced in a study of CD8 T cells in Susac syndrome. cDNA came from about 0.46 to 1 ug RNA primed by random hexamers. Using its own MiXCR run on the immunoSEQ multiplex PCR reads, TCRdb lists one record per CDR3 protein. Among about 200,000 distinct CDR3 sequences, 92% were seen once, and the ten largest hold 0.1% to 0.15%. The sequencing input was CD8+ T cells from PBMCs. The receptors come from a human donor with multiple sclerosis.

This clonotype was counted once. The chain joins TRBV6-4 to TRBJ2-3; 7 nucleotides agree with TRBD2. J gave up 2 bases and V 6 bases, and 5 bases lay outside the gene matches. This CDR3 comprises 14 residues. Looked up from germline, CDR1 is MRHNA and CDR2 is SNTAGT. As DNA, the CDR3 is TGTGCCAGCAGCGGCGGGGGAACCACAGATACGCAGTATTTT. Protein sequence: CASSGGGTTDTQYF.

V is TRBV9 and J is TRBJ2-2; D gene unclear. The CDR3 length is 12 residues. V dropped 3 bases and J dropped 7 bases, with 7 bases sitting between them. The germline gives CDR1 SGDLS, CDR2 YYNGEE. CDR3 sequence: CASSEVHGELFF. CDR3 nucleotide sequence: TGTGCCAGCAGCGAGGTACACGGGGAGCTGTTTTTT.

The rearrangement joins TRBV27 to TRBJ1-1; D remains ambiguous. The V end was cut by 7 bases, the J end by 0 bases, with 9 bases between. Per the germline V gene, CDR1 is MNHEY and CDR2 is SMNVEV (reference sequence). The CDR3 covers 13 residues. The CDR3 sequence is CASNMYMNTEAFF. CDR3 bases: TGTGCCAGCAATATGTACATGAACACTGAAGCTTTCTTT.

CDR3 sequence: CASSESPAGSSTDTQYF. The CDR3 nucleotides read TGCGCCAGCAGTGAGTCTCCAGCAGGGTCAAGCACAGATACGCAGTATTTT. The chain carries TRBV10-2 and TRBJ2-3, with TRBD1 as a possible D gene (5 bases). The CDR3 has 17 residues. Per germline, CDR1 WSHSY and CDR2 SAAADI. V lost 0 bases to trimming and J lost 0 bases, with 13 bases between them.

The rearrangement joins TRBV12-3 or TRBV12-4 to TRBJ2-2; 11 positions match TRBD1. This CDR3 comprises 20 residues. With V trimmed by 6 bases and J by 1 base, 16 bases remained unmatched. CDR3 bases: TGTGCCAGCAGCAGCACCTCGGCCGGGACAGGGGGTGAGAACACCGGGGAGCTGTTTTTT. Its translation: CASSSTSAGTGGENTGELFF.

The rearrangement uses TRBV27 and TRBJ2-1, with 9 bases matching TRBD2. J was trimmed by 7 bases and V by 6 bases; bases with no gene match: 7. Germline V gene sequence: CDR1 MNHEY, CDR2 SMNVEV (reference sequence). CDR3 length: 14 amino acids. CDR3 loop: CASRTAGGPNEQFF. The CDR3, as DNA: TGTGCCAGCAGGACGGCGGGAGGGCCAAATGAGCAGTTCTTC.

This clonotype has more than one count but fewer than ten. The rearrangement links TRBV19 to TRBJ2-7, with D perhaps matching TRBD1 or TRBD2 (5 bases each). Germline assignment: CDR1 LNHDA and CDR2 SQIVND (reference sequence). The ends were cut back, 4 bases at V and 7 bases at J, with 14 bases in the middle. The CDR3 contains 13 residues. CDR3 in DNA: TGTGCCAGTAGTACCGGGACCAGTACGGAGCAGTACTTC. Protein: CASSTGTSTEQYF.

The V gene is TRBV2, the J gene TRBJ2-3, with D possibly called TRBD1 or TRBD2 (5 bases each). Germline V gene lookup returns CDR1 SNHLY and CDR2 FYNNEI. The CDR3 runs 15 residues. V lost 3 bases, J lost 0 bases, and 10 bases lay in between. The CDR3 DNA sequence: TGTGCCAGCAGTGACGAGGGGCAAAGCACAGATACGCAGTATTTT. Its protein product is CASSDEGQSTDTQYF.

This clonotype appeared a single time. This chain connects TRBV4-3 to TRBJ2-1; D remains unclear. Deletions cut 0 bases from V and 0 bases from J, with 15 bases between. The CDR3 sequence is 18 residues long. Germline V lookup: CDR1 LGHNA, CDR2 YSLEER. The CDR3 DNA reads as TGCGCCAGCAGCCAAGATATAGGCGCCAAGAGCTCCTACAATGAGCAGTTCTTC. Protein sequence: CASSQDIGAKSSYNEQFF.

This chain connects TRBV19 to TRBJ2-1; TRBD1 matches at 7 bases. The CDR3 contains 14 residues. The V segment lost 6 bases and the J segment 3 bases; nucleotides outside the gene matches: 5. Germline CDR1 reads LNHDA; CDR2 reads SQIVND (reference sequence). For the CDR3, the DNA is TGTGCCAGTAGCCACGGGACAGACTACAATGAGCAGTTCTTC. It is translated as CASSHGTDYNEQFF.

This clonotype was observed once. J is TRBJ1-1 and V is TRBV7-9, with a possible D match to TRBD1 (5 bases). In germline, CDR1 is SEHNR, CDR2 FQNEAQ (reference sequence). The CDR3 has 12 residues. Trimming cost V 4 bases and J 8 bases, with 11 bases left between them. CDR3 DNA: TGTGCCAGCAGCTCTCTGGGACGGGAAGCTTTCTTT. This sequence encodes CASSSLGREAFF.

V gene TRBV5-1 combines with J gene TRBJ2-3; the D gene is possibly TRBD1 (5 bases). There are 16 residues in the CDR3. V was pared by 0 bases and J by 4 bases, with 15 bases between. Germline CDR1 is SGHRS and CDR2 is YFSETQ. Here the CDR3 DNA reads TGCGCCAGCAGCTTGGAAGGCACGGTGGGGCCAGATACGCAGTATTTT. Translated: CASSLEGTVGPDTQYF. Full variable domain (rest looked up from reference TRBV5-1 and TRBJ2-3): KAGVTQTPRYLIKTRGQQVTLSCSPISGHRSVSWYQQTPGQGLQFLFEYFSETQRNKGNFPGRFSGRQFSNSRSEMNVSTLELGDSALYLCASSLEGTVGPDTQYFGPGTRLTVL.